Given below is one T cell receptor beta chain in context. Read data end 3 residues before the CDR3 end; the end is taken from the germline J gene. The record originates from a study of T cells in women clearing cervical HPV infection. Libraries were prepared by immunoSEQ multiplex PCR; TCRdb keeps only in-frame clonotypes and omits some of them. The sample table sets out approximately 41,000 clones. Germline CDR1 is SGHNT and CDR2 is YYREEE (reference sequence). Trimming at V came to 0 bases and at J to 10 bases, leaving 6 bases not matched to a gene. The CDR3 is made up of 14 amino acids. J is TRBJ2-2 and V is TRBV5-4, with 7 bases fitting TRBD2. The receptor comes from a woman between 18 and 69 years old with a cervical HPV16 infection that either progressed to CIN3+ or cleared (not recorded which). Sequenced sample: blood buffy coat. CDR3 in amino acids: CASSLDSGGEELFF. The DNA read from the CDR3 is TGTGCCAGCAGCTTGGATAGTGGGGGGGAGGAG.